This TCR beta chain came from a study of blood T cells in healthy people across ages. PCR was performed a second time for about 6 to 12 cycles using a sample-barcoded 5' primer and a J-beta primer mix. TCRdb recomputed calls from the 5' RACE reads with MiXCR, one row per CDR3 protein. The sample holds over 950,000 distinct CDR3 sequences, roughly 47% seen once. The CDR3 contains 15 residues. The germline V gene has CDR1 MNHEY and CDR2 SMNVEV (reference sequence). In regard to this clonotype: An end of the junction differs from the germline gene, which may be a read error.

The sequence was obtained from a woman aged 60-75 years in good health. Sequences were obtained from blood. The rearrangement links TRBV27 to TRBJ2-1; 7 bases fit TRBD2. The CDR3 region has the DNA TGTGCCAGCAGTGTATCTAGCGGATCCTACAATGAGCAGTTCTTC. Its translation is CASSVSSGSYNEQFF.